This section outlines one TCR beta chain sequence together with its context. Primed by a sample-barcoded 5' primer and a J-beta primer mix, a second PCR proceeded for about 6 to 11 cycles. Researchers report that each sample yielded at least 2.5 million CDR3-containing paired-end reads. TCRdb ran MiXCR on the 5' RACE reads and lists one entry per CDR3 protein. The sample carries nearly 1 million distinct CDR3 sequences, roughly half recorded once. This specimen comes from a study of blood T cells in healthy people across ages. V shed 1 base and J 6 bases; nucleotides not matched to a gene: 8. The length of the CDR3 is 15 residues. CDR1 is SEHNR and CDR2 is FQNEAQ in the germline V gene (reference sequence).

Sequencing used blood. V usage is TRBV7-9 and J usage is TRBJ2-7; 8 bases line up with TRBD2. This receptor was obtained from a woman between 55 and 75 years old in good health. CDR3 residues: CASSLVHGRVFEQYF. Here the CDR3 DNA reads TGTGCCAGCAGCTTAGTTCACGGGAGGGTCTTCGAGCAGTACTTC.